The 16 T cell receptor beta chains below come from one sample, sequenced in a study of blood T cell repertoires in COVID-19. Profiling relied on immunoSEQ multiplex PCR, and the TCRdb table lists in-frame clones only, not all of them. This table holds roughly 570,000 clones, roughly 89% found once. Sequencing was performed on peripheral blood. The origin of the receptors is a woman in her 50s with COVID-19, enrolled during active disease.

The rearrangement links TRBV7-9 to TRBJ2-7; 8 bases map to TRBD1. J lost 5 bases, V lost 4 bases, and 1 base had no gene match. CDR3 length: 12 residues. Germline-derived CDR1 and CDR2 are SEHNR and FQNEAQ (reference sequence). CDR3 loop: CASSSQGDEQYF. CDR3 nucleotides: TGTGCCAGCAGCTCACAGGGGGACGAGCAGTACTTC.

The J gene is TRBJ2-5, the V gene TRBV6-6; 9 bases are shared with TRBD1. This CDR3 is 15 amino acids long. V shed 7 bases, J shed 5 bases, and the junction held 11 bases outside the gene matches. Germline V CDR1 and CDR2: MNHNY, SVGAGI (reference sequence). CDR3 nucleotide sequence: TGTGCCAGCACCGTCCTGGACAGGGGTTTGGAGACCCAGTACTTC. Residues: CASTVLDRGLETQYF.

This clone was observed a few times. The DNA for the CDR3 is TGTGCCAGCAGCTTAGGGACAGGGAGCAATCAGCCCCAGCATTTT. It codes for CASSLGTGSNQPQHF. This chain joins TRBV7-2 and TRBJ1-5; TRBD1 matches at 8 bases. J gave up 1 base and V 1 base, and 0 bases lay outside the gene matches. The CDR3 consists of 15 residues. Germline values: CDR1 SGHTA, CDR2 FQGNSA.

This chain connects TRBV9 to TRBJ1-2, with a possible D match to TRBD1 (6 bases). V lost 4 bases to trimming and J lost 7 bases, with 17 bases between them. CDR1 is SGDLS and CDR2 is YYNGEE in the germline V gene. CDR3 length: 14 amino acids. The CDR3 spells CASSLQTGESGYTF. The CDR3 DNA is TGTGCCAGCAGCCTCCAGACAGGAGAGAGTGGCTACACCTTC.

The chain combines TRBV10-1 with TRBJ2-7, with D possibly being TRBD1 (6 bases). The V and J ends lost 1 base and 0 bases respectively, with 13 bases between them. The CDR3 is made up of 16 amino acids. Germline V CDR1 and CDR2: WNHNN, SYGVQD (reference sequence). CDR3 amino acids: CASSELMGARSYEQYF. CDR3 nucleotide sequence: TGCGCCAGCAGTGAGTTGATGGGGGCCCGCTCCTACGAGCAGTACTTC.

The rearrangement links TRBV11-2 to TRBJ1-6, with TRBD1 matching 7 bases. V shed 5 bases, J shed 10 bases, and the junction held 14 bases outside the gene matches. CDR1 and CDR2 from the germline V gene are SGHAT and FQNNGV. The CDR3 covers 16 residues. The CDR3 sequence: CASSRSPRQGVSPLHF. The DNA of the CDR3 is TGTGCCAGCAGCCGATCCCCGAGACAGGGTGTCTCACCCCTCCACTTT.

Comments on this clone: The same CDR3 also results from other DNA sequences found in this sample. The rearrangement joins TRBV3-1 (or the pseudogene TRBV3-2) to TRBJ1-5, with a weak D call TRBD1 (6 bases). V lost 6 bases to trimming and J lost 4 bases, with 10 bases between them. The CDR3 totals 13 residues. Germline CDR1 reads LGHDT; CDR2 reads YNNKEL (reference sequence). DNA of the CDR3: TGTGCCAGCAGTCAAACAGGGAATCAGCCCCAGCATTTT. Translating gives CASSQTGNQPQHF.

CDR3 in amino acids: CATQKQGSYRSNQPQHF. The CDR3 DNA follows: TGTGCCACCCAGAAACAGGGCAGCTACCGTAGCAATCAGCCCCAGCATTTT. V usage is TRBV19 and J usage is TRBJ1-5; D may be TRBD1 (6 bases). The CDR3 loop spans 17 amino acids. Germline CDR1 LNHDA, CDR2 SQIVND (reference sequence). V was cut by 10 bases and J by 0 bases, with 22 bases left in between.

The rearrangement joins TRBV5-5 to TRBJ1-1; D is unclear. The CDR3 extends over 14 amino acids. V lost 0 bases, J lost 1 base, and 7 bases lay in between. Germline V gives CDR1 SGHKS, CDR2 YYEKEE (reference sequence). The CDR3 coding sequence is TGTGCCAGCAGCTTGGGGGCCAAGAACACTGAAGCTTTCTTT. As protein: CASSLGAKNTEAFF.

The chain joins TRBV30 to TRBJ1-3; TRBD1 matches 7 bases. The V and J ends lost 4 bases and 2 bases, in that order; junction bases with no gene match: 17. Germline V lookup: CDR1 GTSNPN, CDR2 SVGIG (reference sequence). The CDR3 is 18 residues long. The CDR3 sequence is CAWTEGIGGKDPGNTIYF. CDR3 DNA sequence: TGTGCCTGGACCGAGGGGATAGGGGGCAAGGATCCTGGAAACACCATATATTTT.

This chain links TRBV4-1 with TRBJ1-1, with D unclear. The V end lost 0 bases, the J end lost 6 bases, and 11 bases lay between the germline ends. Per germline, CDR1 MGHRA and CDR2 YSYEKL. The CDR3 is 14 residues long. The CDR3: CASSQDRLNAEAFF. In nucleotides, the CDR3 is TGCGCCAGCAGCCAAGATCGGTTAAACGCTGAAGCTTTCTTT.

The chain has TRBV19 and TRBJ1-3; D uncertain. Per germline, CDR1 LNHDA and CDR2 SQIVND (reference sequence). Trimming took off 7 bases at V and 4 bases at J, with 14 bases between the two ends. CDR3 length: 14 amino acids. The CDR3 DNA follows: TGTGCCAGTATTCAAAAATCGAGGGGAAACACCATATATTTT. Residues: CASIQKSRGNTIYF.

The J gene is TRBJ1-5, the V gene TRBV4-2, with D perhaps TRBD1 (5 bases). V was shortened by 1 base and J by 8 bases, with 15 bases between the two germline ends. Per the germline V gene, CDR1 is LGHNA and CDR2 is YNFKEQ. The CDR3 is 15 amino acids. The chain's CDR3 is CASSQGQGKGEPQHF. CDR3 in DNA: TGTGCCAGCAGCCAAGGTCAGGGTAAAGGGGAGCCCCAGCATTTT.

Regarding this clone: Other nucleotide sequences from this sample produce the same CDR3. The chain uses TRBV7-2 and TRBJ2-5; 7 bases are a match to TRBD2. With 3 bases clipped from V and 2 bases from J, the junction kept 3 bases outside the gene matches. Germline-derived CDR1 and CDR2 are SGHTA and FQGNSA. This CDR3 region has 14 residues. CDR3 residues: CASSLGGGQETQYF. CDR3 coding DNA: TGTGCCAGCAGCTTGGGGGGGGGACAAGAGACCCAGTACTTC.

This clone was counted a single time. V usage is TRBV19 and J usage is TRBJ1-5; no reliable D call. V lost 5 bases and J lost 3, with 5 bases in between. Germline loops: CDR1 LNHDA, CDR2 SQIVND (reference sequence). This CDR3 spans 12 amino acids. CDR3: CASSAYNQPQHF. CDR3 nucleotide sequence: TGTGCCAGTAGTGCCTACAATCAGCCCCAGCATTTT. The full variable domain, completed using reference TRBV19 and TRBJ1-5, is DGGITQSPKYLFRKEGQNVTLSCEQNLNHDAMYWYRQDPGQGLRLIYYSQIVNDFQKGDIAEGYSVSREKKESFPLTVTSAQKNPTAFYLCASSAYNQPQHFGDGTRLSIL.

The chain combines TRBV5-1 with TRBJ1-1; D uncertain. V lost 2 bases to trimming and J lost 3 bases, with 8 bases between them. From germline, CDR1 is SGHRS and CDR2 YFSETQ. The length of the CDR3 is 13 residues. CDR3 region: CASSLDTYTEAFF. In DNA form, the CDR3 reads TGCGCCAGCAGCTTAGACACGTACACTGAAGCTTTCTTT. The full variable domain, in which reference TRBV5-1 and TRBJ1-1 provide the parts outside the CDR3, is KAGVTQTPRYLIKTRGQQVTLSCSPISGHRSVSWYQQTPGQGLQFLFEYFSETQRNKGNFPGRFSGRQFSNSRSEMNVSTLELGDSALYLCASSLDTYTEAFFGQGTRLTVV.